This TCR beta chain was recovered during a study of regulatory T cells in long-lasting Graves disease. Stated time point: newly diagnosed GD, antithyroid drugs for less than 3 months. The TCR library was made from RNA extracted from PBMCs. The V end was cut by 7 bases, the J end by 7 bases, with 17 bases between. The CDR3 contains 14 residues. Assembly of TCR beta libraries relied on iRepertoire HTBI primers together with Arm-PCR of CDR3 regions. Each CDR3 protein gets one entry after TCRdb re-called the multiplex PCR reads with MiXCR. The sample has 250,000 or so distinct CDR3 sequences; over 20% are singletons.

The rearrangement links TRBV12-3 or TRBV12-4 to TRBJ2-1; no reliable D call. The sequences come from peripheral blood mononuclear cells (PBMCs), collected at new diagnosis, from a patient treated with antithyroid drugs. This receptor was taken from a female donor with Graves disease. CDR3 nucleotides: TGTGCCAGCACGCAGAGTCGTTTGGGTAATGAGCAGTTCTTC. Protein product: CASTQSRLGNEQFF.